Listed below are T cell receptor beta chains from one sample, sequenced in a study of early T cells in non-severe SARS-CoV-2 infection. Each CDR3 protein is one row after TCRdb ran MiXCR on the 5' RACE reads. The sample lists approximately 77,000 distinct CDR3 sequences, about a sixth seen once, with approximately 12% in the top ten. Specimen: whole blood. These receptors all come from an adult who was a healthcare worker with PCR-confirmed SARS-CoV-2 infection or an uninfected control (not recorded which). The CDR3 runs from the conserved cysteine through the conserved F or W. The size entry is marked missing in some rows and otherwise reads once, few, many or a size class.

abundance,v_gene,CDR3aa
few,TRBV9,CASSPSGRGPNTEAFF
many,TRBV12-3/TRBV12-4,CASSLARVHSGNTIYF
.,TRBV28,CASSSTGTGNIQYF
few,TRBV4-2,CASSLTKDRGYEQYF
.,TRBV4-2,CASTTAGGDPYNEQFF
few,TRBV7-2,CASSLKPKETQYF
.,TRBV28,CASSFRSYNEQFF
.,TRBV7-8,CASSLGLASSSMGTQYF
.,TRBV20-1,CSVLLRDYEQYF
.,TRBV29-1,CSVEDTKAPETQYF
once,TRBV7-7,CASSSNTGNTGELFF
.,TRBV28,CASSRDTGTDGYTF
.,TRBV4-1,CASSPPLRGPEETQYF
once,TRBV7-2,CASSPGVASTDTQYF
once,TRBV13,CASSFPTGYNTGELFF
many,TRBV27,CAKRRQPQHF
.,TRBV29-1,CSVAIQEPTDTQYF
many,TRBV7-2,CASSSKGGGANTEAFF
few,TRBV9,CASSVGLAVNNEQFF
.,TRBV19,CASSIPPLLAGSRWEQFF
many,TRBV5-1,CASSSGAAPNSGANVLTF
.,TRBV11-2,CASSLGVGRADSGANVLTF
.,TRBV28,CASSPRGTGDYEQYF
.,TRBV6-5,CASSYSGNYEQYF
few,TRBV6-2/TRBV6-3,CASSSAGKIHIQYF
many,TRBV7-2,CASSLDLGRGETQYF
many,TRBV5-6,CASSSRDGRGYTF
.,TRBV5-1,CASSLATGGREKLFF
few,TRBV2,CASSENEANGNTIYF
.,TRBV20-1,CSPEQGNTEAFF
.,TRBV7-9,CASSIELRAQEQYF
.,TRBV7-9,CASSPRSGSYNSPLHF
many,TRBV20-1,CSAVSPGLAKNIQYF
few,TRBV7-2,CASSLTGGTYEQYF
few,TRBV5-1,CASSSVGGGWMNTEAFF
.,TRBV30,CAWTWTGSTDTQYF
.,TRBV7-2,CASSPPSTSYEQYF
few,TRBV19,CASSPPRGTKNIQYF
few,TRBV24-1,CATSDTGFGETQYF
.,TRBV19,CASSIGDGRNNQPQHF
many,TRBV7-2,CASSLTAGVPEQYF
many,TRBV5-1,CASSLDRGLYEQYF
.,TRBV20-1,CSARDWASGRYEQYF
many,TRBV12-3/TRBV12-4,CASRGGNQPQHF
.,TRBV6-4,CASSEGSGANVLTF
many,TRBV7-3,CASSPPSGMSGNTIYF
.,TRBV7-8,CASSFTSGNNEQFF
.,TRBV30,CAWSLLRVNTEAFF